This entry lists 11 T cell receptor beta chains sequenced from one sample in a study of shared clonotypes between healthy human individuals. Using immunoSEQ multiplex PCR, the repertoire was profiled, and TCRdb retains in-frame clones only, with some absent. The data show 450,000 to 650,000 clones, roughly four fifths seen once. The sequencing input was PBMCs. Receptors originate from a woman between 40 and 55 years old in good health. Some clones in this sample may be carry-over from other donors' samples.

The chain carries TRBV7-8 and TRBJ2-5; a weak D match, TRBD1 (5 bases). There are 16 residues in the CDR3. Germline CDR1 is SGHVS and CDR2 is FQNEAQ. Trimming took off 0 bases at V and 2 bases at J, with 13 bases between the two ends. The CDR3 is CASSLAGAVRQETQYF. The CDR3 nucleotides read TGTGCCAGCAGCTTAGCAGGGGCGGTGAGGCAAGAGACCCAGTACTTC.

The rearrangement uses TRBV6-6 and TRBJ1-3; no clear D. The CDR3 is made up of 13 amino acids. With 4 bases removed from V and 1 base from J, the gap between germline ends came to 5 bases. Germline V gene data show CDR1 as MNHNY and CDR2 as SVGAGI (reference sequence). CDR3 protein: CASSWMSGNTIYF. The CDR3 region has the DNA TGTGCCAGCAGTTGGATGTCTGGAAACACCATATATTTT.

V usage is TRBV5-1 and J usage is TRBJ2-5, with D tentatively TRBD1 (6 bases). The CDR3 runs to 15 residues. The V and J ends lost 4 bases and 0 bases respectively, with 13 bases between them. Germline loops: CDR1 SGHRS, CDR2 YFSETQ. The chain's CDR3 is CASSALQGNQETQYF. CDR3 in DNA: TGCGCCAGCAGCGCACTCCAGGGGAACCAAGAGACCCAGTACTTC.

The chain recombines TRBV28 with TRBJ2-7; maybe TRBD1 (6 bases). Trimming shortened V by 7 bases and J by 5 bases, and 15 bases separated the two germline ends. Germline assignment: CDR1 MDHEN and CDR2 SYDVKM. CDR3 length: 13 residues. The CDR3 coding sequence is TGTGCCAGCACCTTGCGCAGGGGCCACGAGCAGTACTTC. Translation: CASTLRRGHEQYF.

The CDR3 sequence is CASSALAGGHSYEQYF. The DNA of the CDR3 is TGCGCCAGCAGCGCCTTAGCGGGAGGGCACTCCTACGAGCAGTACTTC. The chain joins TRBV5-1 to TRBJ2-7; 11 bases line up with TRBD2. This CDR3 has 16 residues. V lost 4 bases and J lost 0; bases outside the gene matches: 6. The germline gives CDR1 SGHRS, CDR2 YFSETQ.

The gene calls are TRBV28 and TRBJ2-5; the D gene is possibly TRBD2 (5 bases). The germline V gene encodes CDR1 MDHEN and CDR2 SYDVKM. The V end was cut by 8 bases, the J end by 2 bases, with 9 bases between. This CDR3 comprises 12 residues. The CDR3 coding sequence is TGTGCCAGCCGTCAGCGGCAAGAGACCCAGTACTTC. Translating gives CASRQRQETQYF.

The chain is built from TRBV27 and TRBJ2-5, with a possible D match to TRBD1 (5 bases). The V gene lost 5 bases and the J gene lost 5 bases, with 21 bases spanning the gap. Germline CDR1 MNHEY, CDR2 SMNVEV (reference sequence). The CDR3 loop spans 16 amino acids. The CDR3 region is CASSPTPVGARETQYF. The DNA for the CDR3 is TGTGCCAGCAGTCCAACCCCCGTAGGGGCTCGGGAGACCCAGTACTTC.

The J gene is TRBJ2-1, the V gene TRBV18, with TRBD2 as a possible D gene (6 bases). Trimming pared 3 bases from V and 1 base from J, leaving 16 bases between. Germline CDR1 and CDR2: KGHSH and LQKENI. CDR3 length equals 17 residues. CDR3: CASSPHAGLGSYNEQFF. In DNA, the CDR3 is TGTGCCAGCTCACCCCACGCGGGGTTGGGATCCTACAATGAGCAGTTCTTC. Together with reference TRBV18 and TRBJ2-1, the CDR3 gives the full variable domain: NAGVMQNPRHLVRRRGQEARLRCSPMKGHSHVYWYRQLPEEGLKFMVYLQKENIIDESGMPKERFSAEFPKEGPSILRIQQVVRGDSAAYFCASSPHAGLGSYNEQFFGPGTRLTVL.

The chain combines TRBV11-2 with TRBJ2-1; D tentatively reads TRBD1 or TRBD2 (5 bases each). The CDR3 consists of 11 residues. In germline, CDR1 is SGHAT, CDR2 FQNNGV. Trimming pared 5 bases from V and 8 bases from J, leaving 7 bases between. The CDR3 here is CASSRGDEQFF. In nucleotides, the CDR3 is TGTGCCAGCAGCCGAGGGGATGAGCAGTTCTTC.

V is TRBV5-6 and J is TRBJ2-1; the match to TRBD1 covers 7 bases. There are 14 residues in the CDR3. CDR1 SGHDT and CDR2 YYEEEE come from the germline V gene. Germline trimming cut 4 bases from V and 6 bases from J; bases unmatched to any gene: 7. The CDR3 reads CASSKDRAVNEQFF. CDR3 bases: TGTGCCAGCAGCAAAGACAGGGCGGTCAATGAGCAGTTCTTC.

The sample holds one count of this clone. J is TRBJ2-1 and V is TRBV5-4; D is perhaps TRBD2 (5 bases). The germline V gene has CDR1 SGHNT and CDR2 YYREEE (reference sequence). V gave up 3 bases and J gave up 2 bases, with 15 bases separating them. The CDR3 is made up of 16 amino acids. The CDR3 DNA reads TGTGCCAGCAGCTCCTCCCCGGGGAGTGCCTACAATGAGCAGTTCTTC. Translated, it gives CASSSSPGSAYNEQFF.